This T cell receptor beta chain was identified during a study of T cell responses to AZD1222 COVID-19 vaccine (dated by TCRdb to the early 2020s). As for the study more broadly: AZD1222 recipients whose second dose came at about 4 weeks and those whose second dose came at about 12 weeks were combined into one group, since spike-specific TCR depth and breadth did not differ between the two schedules. A total of approximately 240 trial participants underwent TCR sequencing, of whom about 210 had received two doses of AZD1222 and 26 had received two doses of the MenACWY control vaccine. Enrollment into the trials was organized by age into subgroups of 18-55, 56-69 and 70-plus years, and those subgroups contained roughly 140, 27 and 60 TCR-sequenced participants, respectively.

The CDR3 regions of human TCRbeta chains were analyzed by immunosequencing. The authors processed their data as follows. TCRs in the repertoires were matched against a reference library of SARS-CoV-2-specific TCRs that had been generated with the MIRA antigen-specificity platform. Breadth was defined as the fraction of unique TCRs that were SARS-CoV-2-associated. Depth was defined as the fraction of total T cells that were SARS-CoV-2-associated. Using the MIRA data, every spike-specific TCR was mapped to the spike region that the TCR reacted to and assigned to either a CD4 or a CD8 class. Log10-transformed breadth and depth values were compared by one-way ANOVA with Sidak's multiple comparisons tests. Entries here come from immuneACCESS through TCRdb and include only in-frame sequences with V and J called. Some clones fail to appear in such tables; in the studies checked, an unresolved V gene covers under half of the shortfall, and the cause of the remainder is unknown. V and J calls and clone size are copied from that table; D and trimming were computed from the DNA. In all, the sample holds 93,000 or so clones, and 90% to 95% of those were seen once. Under 50% of the sample goes to the ten largest clones.

Worth noting for this clone: There is no known antigen for this receptor. Base qualities were left out, and no much larger clone turns up one base away.

Findings and caveats that apply to the study as a whole: Reportedly, close to half of the unique spike-specific TCRs recognized epitopes lying outside the regions that are mutated in the B.1.351 and B.1.1.7 variants. Participants were mostly white British, with more females than males. The authors suggested clonal diversity may have been underestimated. No day 14 peak-response samples were available, so repertoires were characterized only after the peak T cell response. In the small 56-69-year group, the increase in depth fell short of significance, most likely because of low power. Vaccine-associated CD4 TCRs spanned the whole spike protein, with dominant responses in regions 160-218 and 743-854. Only five to seven AZD1222 recipients were SARS-CoV-2 seropositive at baseline, limiting conclusions about previously exposed vaccinees. A significant rise in spike-specific TCR breadth and depth was observed after two AZD1222 doses relative to day 0 and relative to MenACWY recipients.

According to the study, the label for this sample's time point signals: baseline before first vaccination. The vaccinee samples were drawn from two UK trials, COV001 and COV002, one of which was a single-blind randomized controlled phase 2/3 trial testing AZD1222 (ChAdOx1 nCoV-19) in healthy adults. For TCRbeta chain sequencing, PBMC samples from trial participants were taken at day 0 and at day 28 after the second dose. Between the V and J ends, shortened by 6 bases and 5 bases respectively, the junction contains 22 bases. Taken from cysteine to phenylalanine, the CDR3 has 17 residues. Left in the record is the CDR3 DNA by itself, 51 bases read in frame from the first base. CDR1 SGHTA and CDR2 FQGNSA are derived from the germline V gene.

The sequence was obtained from an adult in good health. The chain couples TRBV7-2 to TRBJ2-2, with a tentative D call of TRBD1 or TRBD2, each matching 6 bases. The sequences come from peripheral blood, collected on day 0 of AZD1222 vaccination. The DNA sequence is given as TGTGCCAGCAGATTCACAGGGACTCGATATTTAACCGGGGAGCTGTTTTTT. It codes for CASRFTGTRYLTGELFF.